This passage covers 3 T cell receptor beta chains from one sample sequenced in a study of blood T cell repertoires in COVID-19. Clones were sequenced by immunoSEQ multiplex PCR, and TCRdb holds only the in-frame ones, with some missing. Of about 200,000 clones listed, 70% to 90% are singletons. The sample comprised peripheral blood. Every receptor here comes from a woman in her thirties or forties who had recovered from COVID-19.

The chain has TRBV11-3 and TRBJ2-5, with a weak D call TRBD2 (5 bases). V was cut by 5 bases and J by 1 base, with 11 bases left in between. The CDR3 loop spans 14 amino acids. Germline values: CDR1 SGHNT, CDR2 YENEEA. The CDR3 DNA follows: TGTGCCAGCAGCCCGGACTTCTCCCAAGAGACCCAGTACTTC. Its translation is CASSPDFSQETQYF. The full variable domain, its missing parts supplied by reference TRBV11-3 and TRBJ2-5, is EAGVVQSPRYKIIEKKQPVAFWCNPISGHNTLYWYLQNLGQGPELLIRYENEEAVDDSQLPKDRFSAERLKGVDSTLKIQPAELGDSAVYLCASSPDFSQETQYFGPGTRLLVL.

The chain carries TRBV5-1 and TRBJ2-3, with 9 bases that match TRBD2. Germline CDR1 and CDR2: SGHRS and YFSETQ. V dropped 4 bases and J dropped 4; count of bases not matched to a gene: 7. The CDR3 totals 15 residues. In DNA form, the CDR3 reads TGCGCCAGCAGCCGTAGCGGGGGTGGGCCAGATACGCAGTATTTT. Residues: CASSRSGGGPDTQYF.

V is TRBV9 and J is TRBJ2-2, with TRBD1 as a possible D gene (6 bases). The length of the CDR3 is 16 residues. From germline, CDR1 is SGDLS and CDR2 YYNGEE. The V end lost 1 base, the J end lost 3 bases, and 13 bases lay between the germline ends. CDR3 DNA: TGTGCCAGCAGCGTATTGGGGGACACCTACACCGGGGAGCTGTTTTTT. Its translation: CASSVLGDTYTGELFF. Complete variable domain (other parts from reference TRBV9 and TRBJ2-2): DSGVTQTPKHLITATGQRVTLRCSPRSGDLSVYWYQQSLDQGLQFLIQYYNGEERAKGNILERFSAQQFPDLHSELNLSSLELGDSALYFCASSVLGDTYTGELFFGEGSRLTVL.